This TCR beta chain was recovered during a study of shared clonotypes between healthy human individuals. Germline assignment: CDR1 SNHLY and CDR2 FYNNEI. This CDR3 contains 14 residues. V lost 6 bases and J 1 base, leaving 7 bases between the germline ends. Genomic DNA of each subset was evenly split across several immunoSEQ plates. Replicate PCRs from sorted subsets contained 200 ng DNA, which is around 29,000 T cell genomes. In the original workflow: ImmunoSEQ gave junction-only sequences without quality scores, so filtering differed. Libraries were prepared by immunoSEQ multiplex PCR; TCRdb keeps only in-frame clonotypes and omits some of them. V and J calls plus clone size are reproduced from that table; the DNA served to infer D and trimming. This sample has about 120,000 clones, with around 68% found just once. Caucasian adults living in Nashville, Tennessee, provided all samples.

The genes are TRBV2 and TRBJ2-6; D unclear. The source material was memory CD8+ T cells sorted from blood. Sample subset: CD45RO+ cells pooled with CCR7-negative TemRA cells. The sequence was obtained from a woman in her 30s in good health. CDR3 bases: TGTGCCAGCAGCGCACGGTCTGGGGCCAACGTCCTGACTTTC. Translation gives CASSARSGANVLTF.